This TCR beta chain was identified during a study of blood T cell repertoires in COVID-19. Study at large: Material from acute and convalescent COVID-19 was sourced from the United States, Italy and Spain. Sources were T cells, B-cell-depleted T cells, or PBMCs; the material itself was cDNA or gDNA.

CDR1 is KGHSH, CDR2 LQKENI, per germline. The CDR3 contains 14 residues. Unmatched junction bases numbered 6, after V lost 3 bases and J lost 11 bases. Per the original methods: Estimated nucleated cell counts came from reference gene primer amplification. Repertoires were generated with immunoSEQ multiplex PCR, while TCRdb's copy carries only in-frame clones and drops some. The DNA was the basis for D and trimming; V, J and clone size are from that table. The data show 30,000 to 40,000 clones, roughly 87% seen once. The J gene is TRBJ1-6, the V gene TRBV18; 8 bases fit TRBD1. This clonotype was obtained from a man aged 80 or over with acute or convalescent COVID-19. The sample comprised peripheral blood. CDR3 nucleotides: TGTGCCAGCTCACCTGGGACAGGCGGGACACCCCTCCACTTT. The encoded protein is CASSPGTGGTPLHF.